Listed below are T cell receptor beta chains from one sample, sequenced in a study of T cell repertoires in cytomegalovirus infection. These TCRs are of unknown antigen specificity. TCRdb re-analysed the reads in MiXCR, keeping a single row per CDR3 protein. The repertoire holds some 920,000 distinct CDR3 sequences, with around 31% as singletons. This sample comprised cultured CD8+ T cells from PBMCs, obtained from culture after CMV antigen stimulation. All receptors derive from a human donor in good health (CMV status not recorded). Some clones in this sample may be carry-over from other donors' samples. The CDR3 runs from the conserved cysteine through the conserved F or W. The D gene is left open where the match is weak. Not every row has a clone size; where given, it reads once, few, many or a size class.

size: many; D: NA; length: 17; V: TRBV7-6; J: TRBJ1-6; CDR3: CASSFGQPGQVYSPLHF; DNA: TGTGCCAGCAGCTTCGGGCAGCCGGGCCAGGTTTATTCACCCCTCCACTTT
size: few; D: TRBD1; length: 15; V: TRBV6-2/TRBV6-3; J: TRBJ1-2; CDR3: CASSYSTGYYYGYTF; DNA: TGTGCCAGCAGTTACTCGACAGGGTACTACTATGGCTACACCTTC
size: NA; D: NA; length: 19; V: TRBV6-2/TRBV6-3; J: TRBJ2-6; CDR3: CASSFPPWGQLSGANVLTF; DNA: TGTGCCAGCAGTTTCCCCCCCTGGGGACAACTCTCTGGGGCCAACGTCCTGACTTTC
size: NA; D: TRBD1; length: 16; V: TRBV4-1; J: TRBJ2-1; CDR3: CASSQGGQGSYNEQFF; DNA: TGCGCCAGCAGCCAAGGAGGACAGGGGAGTTACAATGAGCAGTTCTTC
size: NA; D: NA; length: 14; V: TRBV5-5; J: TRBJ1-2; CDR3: CASSSRGAGNGYTF; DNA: TGTGCCAGCAGCTCACGAGGGGCGGGGAATGGCTACACCTTC
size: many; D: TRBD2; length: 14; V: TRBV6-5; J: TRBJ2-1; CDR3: CASRGLAGYNEQFF; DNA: TGTGCCAGCAGGGGACTAGCGGGCTACAATGAGCAGTTCTTC
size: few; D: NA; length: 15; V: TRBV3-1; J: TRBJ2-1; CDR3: CASSQDKQILNEQFF; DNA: TGTGCCAGCAGCCAAGATAAGCAGATTCTCAATGAGCAGTTCTTC
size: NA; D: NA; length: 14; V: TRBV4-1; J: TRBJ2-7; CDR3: CASSHPDGGYEQYF; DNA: TGCGCCAGCAGCCATCCCGACGGGGGCTACGAGCAGTACTTC
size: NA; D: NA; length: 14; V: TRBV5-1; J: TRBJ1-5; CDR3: CASSLAGALTPQHF; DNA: TGCGCCAGCAGCTTGGCAGGGGCGTTGACGCCCCAGCATTTT
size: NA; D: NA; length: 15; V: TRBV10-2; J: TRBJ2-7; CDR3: CASSESTGPGYEQYF; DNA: TGCGCCAGCAGTGAGTCGACAGGCCCGGGCTACGAGCAGTACTTC
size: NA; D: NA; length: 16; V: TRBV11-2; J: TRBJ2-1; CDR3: CASSLPQKAIYNKQFF; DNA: TGTGCCAGCAGCTTGCCCCAAAAGGCTATCTACAATAAGCAGTTCTTC
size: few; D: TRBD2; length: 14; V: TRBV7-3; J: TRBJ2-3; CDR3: CASTLAGGSNTQYF; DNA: TGTGCCAGCACACTAGCGGGGGGGTCAAATACGCAGTATTTT
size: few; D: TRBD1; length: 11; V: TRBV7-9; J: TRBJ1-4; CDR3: CASTPDRQLFF; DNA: TGTGCCAGCACCCCGGACAGGCAACTGTTTTTT
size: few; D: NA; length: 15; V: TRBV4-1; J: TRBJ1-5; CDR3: CASSQTEGGNQPQHF; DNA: TGCGCCAGCAGCCAAACGGAGGGGGGCAATCAGCCCCAGCATTTT
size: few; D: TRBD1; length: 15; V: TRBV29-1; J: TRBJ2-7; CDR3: CSVDRGQGRYYEQYF; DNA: TGCAGCGTTGACCGAGGACAGGGCCGATACTACGAGCAGTACTTC
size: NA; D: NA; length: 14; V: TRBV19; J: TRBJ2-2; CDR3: CASRLTSYTGELFF; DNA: TGTGCCAGTAGGCTTACCTCCTACACCGGGGAGCTGTTTTTT
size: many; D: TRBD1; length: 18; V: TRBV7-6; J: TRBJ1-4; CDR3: CASSLAEEGARTNEKLFF; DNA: TGTGCCAGCAGCTTAGCGGAGGAGGGGGCGCGAACTAATGAAAAACTGTTTTTT
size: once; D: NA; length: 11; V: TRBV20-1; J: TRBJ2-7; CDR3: CSARWGYEQYF; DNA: TGCAGTGCTAGGTGGGGCTACGAGCAGTACTTC
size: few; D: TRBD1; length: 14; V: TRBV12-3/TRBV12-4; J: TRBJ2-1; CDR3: CASRWTGQYNEQFF; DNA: TGTGCCAGCAGATGGACAGGCCAATACAATGAGCAGTTCTTC
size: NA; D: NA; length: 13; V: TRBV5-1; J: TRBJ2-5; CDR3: CASSLDFRETQYF; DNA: TGCGCCAGCAGCTTGGACTTTCGGGAGACCCAGTACTTC
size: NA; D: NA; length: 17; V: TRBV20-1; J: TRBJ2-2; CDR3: CSARDPETGPWPGELFF; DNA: TGCAGTGCTAGAGATCCGGAGACTGGACCCTGGCCCGGGGAGCTGTTTTTT
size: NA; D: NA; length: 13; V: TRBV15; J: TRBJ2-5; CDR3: CATVDWTQETQYF; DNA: TGTGCCACCGTTGATTGGACCCAAGAGACCCAGTACTTC
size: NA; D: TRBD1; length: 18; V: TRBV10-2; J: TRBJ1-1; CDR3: CASSELFWTGGRNTEAFF; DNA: TGCGCCAGCAGTGAGCTCTTTTGGACAGGGGGCCGTAACACTGAAGCTTTCTTT
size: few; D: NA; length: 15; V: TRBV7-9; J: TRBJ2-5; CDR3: CASSTTNGRGETQYF; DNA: TGTGCCAGCAGCACCACCAACGGGCGGGGAGAGACCCAGTACTTC
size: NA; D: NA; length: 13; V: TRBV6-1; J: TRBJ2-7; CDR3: CASSVTITYEQYF; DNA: TGTGCCAGCAGTGTGACGATAACCTACGAGCAGTACTTC
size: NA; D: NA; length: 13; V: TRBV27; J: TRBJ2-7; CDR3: CASSSRQYDEQYF; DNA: TGTGCCAGCAGCTCGAGGCAGTATGACGAGCAGTACTTC
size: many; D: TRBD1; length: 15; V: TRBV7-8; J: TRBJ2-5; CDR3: CASRLNRGPQETQYF; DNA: TGTGCCAGCAGGCTTAACAGGGGGCCCCAAGAGACCCAGTACTTC
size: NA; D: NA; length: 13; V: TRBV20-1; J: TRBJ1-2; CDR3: CSARYLGGKGYTF; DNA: TGCAGTGCTAGATATCTAGGAGGGAAGGGCTACACCTTC
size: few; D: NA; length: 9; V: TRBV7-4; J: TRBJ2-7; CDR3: CASSLRQYF; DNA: TGTGCCAGCAGCTTACGGCAGTACTTC
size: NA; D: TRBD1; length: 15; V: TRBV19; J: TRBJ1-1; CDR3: CASSLYGQGIFEAFF; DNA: TGTGCCAGTAGTCTCTACGGACAGGGGATATTTGAAGCTTTCTTT
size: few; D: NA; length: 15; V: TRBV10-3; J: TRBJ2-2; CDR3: CAISDSGANTGELFF; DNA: TGTGCCATCAGTGATTCCGGGGCCAACACCGGGGAGCTGTTTTTT
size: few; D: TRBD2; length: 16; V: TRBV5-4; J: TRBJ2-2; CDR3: CASSLKRERNTGELFF; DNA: TGTGCCAGCAGCTTGAAGCGGGAAAGGAACACCGGGGAGCTGTTTTTT
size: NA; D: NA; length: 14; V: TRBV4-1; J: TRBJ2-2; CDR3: CASSQGDLTGELFF; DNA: TGCGCCAGCAGCCAAGGAGACCTCACCGGGGAGCTGTTTTTT
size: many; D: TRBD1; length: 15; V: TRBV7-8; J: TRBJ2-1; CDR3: CASSLRTGGVDEQFF; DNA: TGTGCCAGCAGCTTAAGGACAGGTGGGGTGGATGAGCAGTTCTTC
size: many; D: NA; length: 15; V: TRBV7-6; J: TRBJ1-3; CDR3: CASSLDLSSGNTIYF; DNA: TGTGCCAGCAGCTTAGACCTCAGCTCTGGAAACACCATATATTTT
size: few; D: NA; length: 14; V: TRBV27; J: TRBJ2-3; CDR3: CASRLVGATDTQYF; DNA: TGTGCCAGCAGGCTGGTGGGGGCGACAGATACGCAGTATTTT
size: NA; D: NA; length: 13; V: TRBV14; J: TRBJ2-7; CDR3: CASSQDHSYEQYF; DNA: TGTGCCAGCAGCCAAGATCACTCCTACGAGCAGTACTTC
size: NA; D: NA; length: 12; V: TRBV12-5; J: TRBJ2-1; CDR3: CASGSGLSQQFF; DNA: TGTGCTAGTGGCTCGGGACTTTCACAGCAGTTCTTC
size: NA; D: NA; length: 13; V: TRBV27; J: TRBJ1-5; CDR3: CASSSGPRHPQHF; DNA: TGTGCCAGCAGTTCAGGGCCCAGGCATCCCCAGCATTTT
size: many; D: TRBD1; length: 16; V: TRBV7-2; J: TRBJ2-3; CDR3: CASSLRGRGFTDTQYF; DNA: TGTGCCAGCAGCTTACGAGGCAGGGGGTTCACAGATACGCAGTATTTT
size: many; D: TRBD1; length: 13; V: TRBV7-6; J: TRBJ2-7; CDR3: CASSLAGQTEQYF; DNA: TGTGCCAGCAGCTTAGCGGGACAGACCGAGCAGTACTTC